This is a list of T cell receptor beta chains from one sample in a study of blood T cell repertoires in COVID-19. This table comes from immunoSEQ multiplex PCR, and its TCRdb copy is limited to in-frame clones, with some not included. The data show around 140,000 clones, about 80% seen once. The specimen sequenced was peripheral blood. These receptors were taken from a man aged 70-80 years who had recovered from COVID-19. Both conserved end residues are part of each CDR3. A D gene is named only where the DNA matches it firmly. Size tells how often a clone was seen (once, few, many) or the class of an expanded clone, and some rows leave it out.

J	V	size	D	CDR3	DNA
TRBJ2-1	TRBV29-1	few	NA	CSVETLTESSYNEQFF	TGCAGCGTTGAAACTCTAACAGAGAGCTCCTACAATGAGCAGTTCTTC
TRBJ2-1	TRBV11-2	NA	NA	CASSFSGLGSLTYNEQFF	TGTGCCAGCAGCTTTAGTGGCTTAGGTAGCCTAACCTACAATGAGCAGTTCTTC
TRBJ2-1	TRBV30	many	NA	CAWNQGAQVSYNEQFF	TGTGCCTGGAACCAGGGTGCCCAAGTCTCCTACAATGAGCAGTTCTTC
TRBJ1-4	TRBV7-9	once	NA	CASRTPLGEKLFF	TGTGCCAGCAGGACACCGCTGGGCGAAAAACTGTTTTTT
TRBJ1-1	TRBV7-2	NA	TRBD1	CASSSGTGANTEAFF	TGTGCCAGCAGCTCTGGGACAGGGGCGAACACTGAAGCTTTCTTT
TRBJ2-2	TRBV27	NA	NA	CASTDYPEGEELFF	TGTGCCAGCACCGACTACCCTGAGGGTGAGGAGCTGTTTTTT
TRBJ2-5	TRBV3-1/TRBV3-2	NA	NA	CASSQDRETQYF	TGTGCCAGCAGCCAAGATCGGGAGACCCAGTACTTC
TRBJ2-1	TRBV27	NA	TRBD2	CASSVGGSIGAYNEQFF	TGTGCCAGCAGTGTCGGCGGGAGTATTGGGGCCTACAATGAGCAGTTCTTC
TRBJ2-3	TRBV6-4	NA	TRBD2	CASSDTSVGKDTQYF	TGTGCCAGCAGTGATACTAGCGTGGGGAAAGATACGCAGTATTTT
TRBJ1-2	TRBV5-1	NA	NA	CASSLRDIPDGYTF	TGCGCCAGCAGCCTTCGGGACATCCCAGACGGCTACACCTTC
TRBJ1-5	TRBV7-8	NA	TRBD1	CASSLPGQLNQPQHF	TGTGCCAGCAGCTTGCCGGGACAGTTAAATCAGCCCCAGCATTTT
TRBJ2-1	TRBV30	NA	TRBD2	CAWSVGLAGSNEQFF	TGTGCCTGGAGTGTGGGTCTAGCGGGATCCAATGAGCAGTTCTTC
TRBJ2-7	TRBV7-8	once	TRBD2	CASSFGLANYEQYF	TGTGCCAGCAGCTTTGGACTAGCGAACTACGAGCAGTACTTC